This T cell receptor beta chain appears in the sequencing data of a study of blood T cell repertoires in COVID-19. Study information: COVID-19 samples, acute and convalescent, were from the United States, Italy and Spain. Sources were T cells, B-cell-depleted T cells, or PBMCs; the material itself was cDNA or gDNA.

The trim removed 1 base at V and 7 bases at J, leaving 7 bases unmatched. Germline CDR1 is SGHNT and CDR2 is YYREEE (reference sequence). There are 16 residues in the CDR3. In the study's own analysis: Amplification with reference gene primers provided the estimates of nucleated cell counts. Libraries were prepared by immunoSEQ multiplex PCR; TCRdb keeps only in-frame clonotypes and omits some of them. The V and J calls and the clone size are those of that table, but D and trimming were determined from the DNA. The top ten hold about 10% of the sample, which has around 220,000 clones, about 82% seen once.

The chain has TRBV5-4 and TRBJ2-7, with TRBD2 matching 14 bases. This TCR derives from a woman aged 80 or older with acute or convalescent COVID-19. The sequenced sample consisted of peripheral blood. The CDR3 loop is CASSLSPGLAGEEQYF. The CDR3 DNA follows: TGTGCCAGCAGCTTGTCCCCGGGACTAGCGGGGGAAGAGCAGTACTTC.